The 21 T cell receptor beta chains below were found in one sample sequenced in a study of CD8 T cells in ankylosing spondylitis. General study results and limits: Apparently characteristic of ankylosing spondylitis blood was a TCR beta motif (about eight highly homologous variants).

Their antigens remain unidentified. TCRdb re-called the 5' RACE reads through MiXCR, storing one row per CDR3 protein. The profile shows roughly 700,000 distinct CDR3 sequences, 15% to 20% of them singletons. The sequencing sample was made of blood, either unsorted or a sorted T cell fraction (not recorded which). The receptors shown here come from a male donor with ankylosing spondylitis.

The chain uses TRBV11-1 and TRBJ2-1; 12 bases align to TRBD2. The ends lost 5 bases at V and 1 base at J; junction bases unmatched: 9. This CDR3 contains 18 residues. The V gene's germline CDR1 is SGHAT and CDR2 FQDESV (reference sequence). CDR3 in amino acids: CASSPRTSGDPSYNEQFF. DNA of the CDR3: TGTGCCAGCAGCCCTCGGACTAGCGGGGACCCTTCCTACAATGAGCAGTTCTTC.

This chain uses TRBV6-2 or TRBV6-3 with TRBJ1-2; 7 bases align to TRBD1. Germline CDR1 reads MNHEY; CDR2 reads SVGEGT. The V gene end was trimmed by 5 bases and the J gene end by 4 bases; junction bases not matched to a gene: 10. The CDR3 covers 15 residues. CDR3 residues: CASSRPTGASYGYTF. In DNA form, the CDR3 reads TGTGCCAGCAGTCGACCCACAGGGGCGTCCTATGGCTACACCTTC.

This clonotype was seen more than once but under ten times. This chain joins TRBV20-1 and TRBJ1-5; the D gene is possibly TRBD1 (5 bases). This CDR3 is built from 16 residues. Per the germline V gene, CDR1 is DFQATT and CDR2 is SNEGSKA (reference sequence). The germline V and J ends were trimmed by 5 bases and 0 bases, with 17 bases remaining between them. Here the CDR3 DNA reads TGCAGTGCTGCCCCCGTGGGGAGGGGTAGCAATCAGCCCCAGCATTTT. This codes for CSAAPVGRGSNQPQHF.

This clonotype was observed a handful of times. The chain links TRBV7-2 to TRBJ2-3; D is unclear. The CDR3 consists of 15 residues. V was shortened by 2 bases and J by 0 bases, with 9 bases between the two germline ends. In germline, CDR1 is SGHTA, CDR2 FQGNSA. The DNA of the CDR3 is TGTGCCAGCAGCTTACAGTCGCTTAGCACAGATACGCAGTATTTT. Translation gives CASSLQSLSTDTQYF.

The rearrangement uses TRBV5-1 and TRBJ1-1; 12 positions match TRBD1. Germline trimming cut 4 bases from V and 1 base from J; bases unmatched to any gene: 8. The germline V gene encodes CDR1 SGHRS and CDR2 YFSETQ. The CDR3 has 17 residues. CDR3: CASSVGQGARANTEAFF. CDR3 sequence (DNA): TGCGCCAGCAGCGTGGGACAGGGGGCAAGGGCGAACACTGAAGCTTTCTTT.

The chain uses TRBV27 and TRBJ2-6; D gene uncertain. The CDR3 contains 15 residues. Germline lookup yields CDR1 MNHEY and CDR2 SMNVEV (reference sequence). V lost 2 bases and J 0 bases, leaving 5 bases between the germline ends. Written as DNA, the CDR3 is TGTGCCAGCAGTTTACAATTCTCTGGGGCCAACGTCCTGACTTTC. Its translation: CASSLQFSGANVLTF.

The V call is TRBV5-6, the J call TRBJ2-5; D may correspond to TRBD1 or TRBD2 (5 bases each). This CDR3 is 14 amino acids long. Trimming pared 5 bases from V and 5 bases from J, leaving 16 bases between. CDR1 and CDR2 from the germline V gene are SGHDT and YYEEEE. The CDR3 coding sequence is TGTGCCAGCAGTTCCGAAAGAGGGGCGGAGACCCAGTACTTC. This encodes CASSSERGAETQYF. The full variable domain, its missing parts supplied by reference TRBV5-6 and TRBJ2-5, is DAGVTQSPTHLIKTRGQQVTLRCSPKSGHDTVSWYQQALGQGPQFIFQYYEEEERQRGNFPDRFSGHQFPNYSSELNVNALLLGDSALYLCASSSERGAETQYFGPGTRLLVL.

In this sample, this clonotype turned up many times. V usage is TRBV12-3 or TRBV12-4 and J usage is TRBJ2-3, with D possibly matching TRBD1 (6 bases). Between the trimmed V and J ends, which lost 5 bases and 0 bases, there was a span of 9 bases. The CDR3 sequence is 14 residues long. The CDR3 protein is CASSTGLSTDTQYF. DNA of the CDR3: TGTGCCAGCAGTACAGGGCTGAGCACAGATACGCAGTATTTT.

V usage is TRBV5-1 and J usage is TRBJ1-1, with a tentative D call TRBD1 (5 bases). V lost 4 bases and J 0 bases, leaving 22 bases between the germline ends. CDR1 and CDR2 from the germline V gene are SGHRS and YFSETQ. CDR3 size: 18 residues. The CDR3 DNA follows: TGCGCCAGCAGCCCCGGGGGTTTAAAGCGAACTCTGAACACTGAAGCTTTCTTT. This sequence encodes CASSPGGLKRTLNTEAFF.

The chain employs TRBV11-2 and TRBJ1-6; D call uncertain. This CDR3 contains 13 residues. CDR1 and CDR2 from the germline V gene are SGHAT and FQNNGV. V shed 0 bases and J shed 6 bases, with 3 bases lying between them. The chain's CDR3 is CASSLDLNSPLHF. CDR3 nucleotide sequence: TGTGCCAGCAGCTTAGATCTTAATTCACCCCTCCACTTT.

The V call is TRBV28, the J call TRBJ1-1; possibly TRBD1 for D (5 bases). The CDR3 consists of 16 residues. The ends were cut back, 6 bases at V and 3 bases at J, with 20 bases in the middle. CDR1 and CDR2 from the germline V gene are MDHEN and SYDVKM. DNA for the CDR3: TGTGCCAGCAGCCAAGCGGGACTCTCGGCGGACACTGAAGCTTTCTTT. Translation gives CASSQAGLSADTEAFF.

This clonotype was seen a handful of times. This chain connects TRBV6-5 to TRBJ1-1; tentatively, D is TRBD1 (5 bases). Germline CDR1 and CDR2: MNHEY and SVGAGI. The CDR3 totals 12 residues. V was cut by 11 bases and J by 8 bases, with 18 bases left in between. The CDR3 is CAVSGRTGEAFF. The CDR3 nucleotides are TGTGCCGTCTCAGGGAGAACAGGAGAAGCTTTCTTT.

This clonotype turned up a few times. This sequence joins TRBV7-9 and TRBJ2-1; unclear D gene. V was pared by 6 bases and J by 7 bases, with 10 bases between. Germline assignment: CDR1 SEHNR and CDR2 FQNEAQ (reference sequence). The CDR3 consists of 12 residues. CDR3 nucleotides: TGTGCCAGCAGACCAGACTGGAATGAGCAGTTCTTC. This encodes CASRPDWNEQFF. The full variable domain, in which reference TRBV7-9 and TRBJ2-1 provide the parts outside the CDR3, is DTGVSQNPRHKITKRGQNVTFRCDPISEHNRLYWYRQTLGQGPEFLTYFQNEAQLEKSRLLSDRFSAERPKGSFSTLEIQRTEQGDSAMYLCASRPDWNEQFFGPGTRLTVL.

The CDR3 coding sequence is TGTGCCAGCAGCCAAGATTTAGGACAGAGCATGAACACTGAAGCTTTCTTT. This codes for CASSQDLGQSMNTEAFF. This chain joins TRBV14 and TRBJ1-1, with D tentatively TRBD1 (6 bases). Trimming removed 0 bases from V and 0 bases from J, with 14 bases in between. From germline, CDR1 is SGHDN and CDR2 FVKESK. The CDR3 spans 17 residues.

The CDR3 sequence: CSVGHRDRVHEQYF. The CDR3 coding sequence is TGCAGCGTTGGGCACCGGGACAGGGTCCACGAGCAGTACTTC. The chain joins TRBV29-1 to TRBJ2-7; 9 nucleotides agree with TRBD1. This CDR3 has 14 amino acids. The V segment lost 4 bases and the J segment 5 bases; nucleotides outside the gene matches: 9. CDR1 is SQVTM and CDR2 is ANQGSEA in the germline V gene.

The rearrangement joins TRBV11-2 to TRBJ1-1, with 7 nucleotides matching TRBD1. This CDR3 has 18 residues. Germline V gene lookup returns CDR1 SGHAT and CDR2 FQNNGV. Unmatched junction bases numbered 13, after V lost 0 bases and J lost 3 bases. CDR3 in amino acids: CASSLDPHRTGRDTEAFF. The CDR3 nucleotides are TGTGCCAGCAGCTTAGACCCCCATCGGACAGGCAGGGACACTGAAGCTTTCTTT.

This clonotype was seen a handful of times. The V call is TRBV28, the J call TRBJ2-1, with 11 bases identical to TRBD2. The V gene end was trimmed by 5 bases and the J gene end by 6 bases; junction bases not matched to a gene: 12. The CDR3 spans 17 residues. Per the germline V gene, CDR1 is MDHEN and CDR2 is SYDVKM. This CDR3 reads CASSMGLADQPSNEQFF. The CDR3 DNA follows: TGTGCCAGCAGTATGGGACTAGCGGACCAACCGAGCAATGAGCAGTTCTTC.

Many counts were recorded for this clonotype. The CDR3 coding sequence is TGTGCCAGCAGCTTAGACAGGCGGGTGAACACTGAAGCTTTCTTT. Translating gives CASSLDRRVNTEAFF. The gene calls are TRBV7-8 and TRBJ1-1; D might be TRBD1 (5 bases). Germline CDR1 reads SGHVS; CDR2 reads FQNEAQ. V lost 1 base and J 0 bases, leaving 9 bases between the germline ends. CDR3 length: 15 amino acids.

The V and J genes are TRBV4-1 and TRBJ1-5; weak D call: TRBD1 (5 bases). Germline loops: CDR1 MGHRA, CDR2 YSYEKL. V shed 3 bases and J shed 7 bases, with 13 bases lying between them. The CDR3 sequence is 14 residues long. The CDR3 sequence is CASSHAGHGQPQHF. The CDR3, as DNA: TGCGCCAGCAGCCATGCGGGGCACGGACAGCCCCAGCATTTT.

The rearrangement links TRBV4-3 to TRBJ1-5; D gene unclear. V lost 2 bases, J lost 9 bases, and 11 bases lay in between. CDR1 LGHNA and CDR2 YSLEER come from the germline V gene. This CDR3 has 13 amino acids. The CDR3 nucleotides are TGCGCCAGCAGCCAATTTGCCGGAGGGCCCCAGCATTTT. Translating gives CASSQFAGGPQHF.

The chain couples TRBV20-1 to TRBJ2-7; the D call may be TRBD1 or TRBD2 (5 bases each). Germline lookup yields CDR1 DFQATT and CDR2 SNEGSKA (reference sequence). V lost 5 bases and J 3 bases, leaving 14 bases between the germline ends. There are 13 residues in the CDR3. CDR3 sequence (DNA): TGCAGTGCTCCCGGGACGGCAGGCTACGAGCAGTACTTC. Translated: CSAPGTAGYEQYF.